This T cell receptor beta chain is drawn from a study of blood T cell repertoires in COVID-19. Overall study context: T cells, B-cell-depleted T cells, or PBMCs provided the cDNA or gDNA that served as material.

How the authors handled the data: Estimates of nucleated cell counts were drawn from the amplification of reference gene primers. The method was immunoSEQ multiplex PCR; TCRdb's version includes in-frame clones alone and lacks a portion of them. The V and J calls and clone size are taken from that table; D and trimming were inferred from the DNA. The table shows approximately 80,000 clones, with about 80% occurring only once. Germline V CDR1 and CDR2: SGDLS, YYNGEE. The CDR3 has 13 amino acids. With 4 bases removed from V and 6 bases from J, the gap between germline ends came to 11 bases. The chain carries TRBV9 and TRBJ1-5; D unclear. The sample comprised peripheral blood. The sequence was collected from a woman in her 70s with acute or convalescent COVID-19. CDR3 sequence reads: CASSPTASQPQHF. The CDR3 coding sequence is TGTGCCAGCAGCCCAACTGCGAGTCAGCCCCAGCATTTT.